The present entry profiles one TCR beta chain with its context. Germline V gene data show CDR1 as SGHTA and CDR2 as FQGNSA. The CDR3 runs to 14 residues. Trimming removed 2 bases from V and 6 bases from J; junction bases left unmatched: 4. This record comes from a study of blood T cells in healthy people across ages. With a J-beta primer mix and a sample-barcoded 5' primer, a second PCR ran about 7 to 12 cycles. TCRdb ran MiXCR on the 5' RACE reads and lists one entry per CDR3 protein. The repertoire holds some 1.7 million distinct CDR3 sequences, with 28% as singletons. The clonotype comes from a woman in her 30s in good health. The material sequenced was blood. The V and J genes are TRBV7-2 and TRBJ2-1; 7 nucleotides line up with TRBD2. The CDR3 protein is CASSLFGGSNEQFF. DNA for the CDR3: TGTGCCAGCAGCTTATTCGGCGGGAGCAATGAGCAGTTCTTC. Combining the CDR3 with reference TRBV7-2 and TRBJ2-1 gives the whole variable domain GAGVSQSPSNKVTEKGKDVELRCDPISGHTALYWYRQSLGQGLEFLIYFQGNSAPDKSGLPSDRFSAERTGGSVSTLTIQRTQQEDSAVYLCASSLFGGSNEQFFGPGTRLTVL.